This entry describes one TCR beta chain. This entry comes from a study of PD-L1 blockade in urothelial cancer. Templates that were synthetic TCR analogs were spiked into each PCR. Using immunoSEQ multiplex PCR, the repertoire was profiled, and TCRdb retains in-frame clones only, with some absent. The sample shows about 38,000 clones, about 89% of them seen only once. The CDR3 sequence is 14 residues long. The ends were cut back, 0 bases at V and 7 bases at J, with 12 bases in the middle. Germline CDR1 and CDR2: LNHNV and YYDKDF (reference sequence). The TCR was taken from a man aged 55 to 70 with urothelial cancer. This specimen consisted of PBMCs, obtained around atezolizumab (anti-PD-L1) treatment. The chain carries TRBV15 and TRBJ2-5; tentatively, D is TRBD2 (6 bases). DNA of the CDR3: TGTGCCACCAGCAGAGATCTAAGGGGAGGGACCCAGTACTTC. Translated: CATSRDLRGGTQYF. Using reference TRBV15 and TRBJ2-5 for the parts outside the CDR3, the full variable domain is DAMVIQNPRYQVTQFGKPVTLSCSQTLNHNVMYWYQQKSSQAPKLLFHYYDKDFNNEADTPDNFQSRRPNTSFCFLDIRSPGLGDTAMYLCATSRDLRGGTQYFGPGTRLLVL.